This T cell receptor (beta chain) was captured by sequencing in a study of T cells after posttransplantation cyclophosphamide. Study outcomes and limitations: Recipient CMV seropositivity and CMV reactivation strongly tracked TRB clonality.

This table comes from immunoSEQ multiplex PCR, and its TCRdb copy is limited to in-frame clones, with some not included. Of 13,000 to 15,000 clones listed, approximately 73% are singletons. Peripheral blood was collected from the related graft donor on the marrow donation day. A word on this clone: The antigen remains unidentified.

Between the trimmed V and J ends, which lost 0 bases and 3 bases, there was a span of 14 bases. CDR1 is SGHAT, CDR2 FQNNGV, per germline. The CDR3 runs 16 residues. Sequencing input: memory CD4+ T cells sorted from PBMCs. This TCR came from a man aged 45 to 65. The V and J genes are TRBV11-2 and TRBJ1-2; D not certain. The CDR3 nucleotides read TGTGCCAGCAGCTTAGATTGGGGTCGGGGTGACTATGGCTACACCTTC. Its translation is CASSLDWGRGDYGYTF.